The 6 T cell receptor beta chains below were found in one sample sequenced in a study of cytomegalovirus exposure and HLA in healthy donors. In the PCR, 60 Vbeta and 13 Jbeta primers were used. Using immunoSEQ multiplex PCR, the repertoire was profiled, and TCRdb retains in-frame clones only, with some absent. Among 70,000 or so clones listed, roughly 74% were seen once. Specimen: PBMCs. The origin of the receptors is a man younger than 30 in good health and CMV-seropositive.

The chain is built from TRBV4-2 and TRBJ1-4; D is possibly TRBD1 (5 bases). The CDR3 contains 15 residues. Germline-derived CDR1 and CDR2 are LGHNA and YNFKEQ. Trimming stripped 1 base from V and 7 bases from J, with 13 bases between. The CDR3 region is CASSQVGQGGEKLFF. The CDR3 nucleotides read TGTGCCAGCAGCCAAGTCGGGCAGGGCGGTGAAAAACTGTTTTTT.

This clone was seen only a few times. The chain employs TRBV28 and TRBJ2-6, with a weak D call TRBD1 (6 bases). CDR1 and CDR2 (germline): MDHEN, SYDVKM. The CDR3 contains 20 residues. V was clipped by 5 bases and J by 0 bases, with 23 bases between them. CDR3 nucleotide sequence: TGTGCCAGCAGTAACCCCTCCCGCATGGGGGCCCTCTCTGGGGCCAACGTCCTGACTTTC. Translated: CASSNPSRMGALSGANVLTF.

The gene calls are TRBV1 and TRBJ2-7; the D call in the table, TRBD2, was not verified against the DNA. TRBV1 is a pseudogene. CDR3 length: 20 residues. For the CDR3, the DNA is TGCACCAGCAGCCAAGAAGCAGGGATGGTACAGCGGGAGGGCCTCGGCGAGCAGTACTTC. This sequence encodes CTSSQEAGMVQREGLGEQYF.

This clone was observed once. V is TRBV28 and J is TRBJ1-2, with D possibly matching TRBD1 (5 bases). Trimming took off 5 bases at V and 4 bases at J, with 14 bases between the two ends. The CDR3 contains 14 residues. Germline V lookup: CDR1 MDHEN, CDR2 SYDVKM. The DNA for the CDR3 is TGTGCCAGCAGTATAAGGGGCAAAACCTATGGCTACACCTTC. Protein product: CASSIRGKTYGYTF.

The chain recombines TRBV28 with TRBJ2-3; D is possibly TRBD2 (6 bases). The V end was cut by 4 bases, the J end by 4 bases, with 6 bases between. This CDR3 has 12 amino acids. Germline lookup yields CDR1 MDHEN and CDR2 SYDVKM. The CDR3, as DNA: TGTGCCAGCAGTTCGGGGGCAGATACGCAGTATTTT. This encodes CASSSGADTQYF.

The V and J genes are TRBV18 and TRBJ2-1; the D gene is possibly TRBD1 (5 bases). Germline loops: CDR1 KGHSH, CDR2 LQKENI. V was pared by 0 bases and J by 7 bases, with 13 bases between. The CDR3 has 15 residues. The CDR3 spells CASSPPQGLMNEQFF. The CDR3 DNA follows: TGTGCCAGCTCACCACCGCAGGGATTAATGAATGAGCAGTTCTTC.